The clone carrying this T cell receptor beta chain was found a few times. Antigen: not known. CD45RO/CCR7/CD25/CD127/CD95/CD27 sorting isolated CD4+ naive, central memory, regulatory and stem cell-like memory cells. V lost 7 bases, J lost 5 bases, and 11 bases lay in between. The CDR3 extends over 12 amino acids. Germline V CDR1 and CDR2: SNHLY, FYNNEI. The data stem from a study of beta chain features in type 1 diabetes. Study context: Healthy donors and patients showed comparable age, gender and cell yields. Summed over all samples, the examined sorted cells came to fewer than 120,000,000.

Study-level points and caveats: There were fewer insertions and more deletions at the VDJ junctions of type 1 diabetes patients. Researchers report that Type 1 diabetes patients had moderately but significantly shorter TCRB CDR3s across all four CD4+ subsets.

Expressed TCRB transcripts were sequenced because the isolated RNA had all been reverse transcribed beforehand. Sequenced by immunoSEQ multiplex PCR; TCRdb stores in-frame clones only, minus some. The sample carries 250,000 or so clones, 20% recorded once. The chain employs TRBV2 and TRBJ2-5, with D perhaps TRBD2 (6 bases). The sequence was collected from a middle-aged woman with type 1 diabetes. Sequencing was performed on naive CD4+ T cells from blood. The chain's CDR3 is CASKGGSETQYF. CDR3 DNA sequence: TGTGCCAGCAAGGGAGGTTCGGAGACCCAGTACTTC. Variable domain in full (rest from reference TRBV2 and TRBJ2-5): EPEVTQTPSHQVTQMGQEVILRCVPISNHLYFYWYRQILGQKVEFLVSFYNNEISEKSEIFDDQFSVERPDGSNFTLKIRSTKLEDSAMYFCASKGGSETQYFGPGTRLLVL.